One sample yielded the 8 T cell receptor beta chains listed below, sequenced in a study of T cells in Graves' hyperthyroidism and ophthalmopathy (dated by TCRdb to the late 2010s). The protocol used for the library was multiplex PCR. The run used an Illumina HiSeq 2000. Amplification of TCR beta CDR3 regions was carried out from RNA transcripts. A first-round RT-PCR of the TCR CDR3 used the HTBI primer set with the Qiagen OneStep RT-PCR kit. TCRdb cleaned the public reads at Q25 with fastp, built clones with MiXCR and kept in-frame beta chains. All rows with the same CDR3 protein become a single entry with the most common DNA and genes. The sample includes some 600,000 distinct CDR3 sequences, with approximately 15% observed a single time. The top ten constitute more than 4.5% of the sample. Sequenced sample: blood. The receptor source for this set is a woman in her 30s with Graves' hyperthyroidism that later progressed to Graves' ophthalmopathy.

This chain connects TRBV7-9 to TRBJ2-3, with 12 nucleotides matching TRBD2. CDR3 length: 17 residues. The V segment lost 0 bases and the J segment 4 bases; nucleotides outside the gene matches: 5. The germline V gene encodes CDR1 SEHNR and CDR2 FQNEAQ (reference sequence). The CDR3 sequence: CASSLAGTSGFPDTQYF. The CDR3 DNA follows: TGTGCCAGCAGCTTAGCGGGGACTAGCGGGTTTCCAGATACGCAGTATTTT.

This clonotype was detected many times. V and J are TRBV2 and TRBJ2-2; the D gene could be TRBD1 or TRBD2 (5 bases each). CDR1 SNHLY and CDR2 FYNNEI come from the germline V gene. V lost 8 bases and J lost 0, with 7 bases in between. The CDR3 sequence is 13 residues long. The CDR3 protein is CASGGPNTGELFF. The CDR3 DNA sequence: TGTGCCAGCGGGGGACCGAACACCGGGGAGCTGTTTTTT.

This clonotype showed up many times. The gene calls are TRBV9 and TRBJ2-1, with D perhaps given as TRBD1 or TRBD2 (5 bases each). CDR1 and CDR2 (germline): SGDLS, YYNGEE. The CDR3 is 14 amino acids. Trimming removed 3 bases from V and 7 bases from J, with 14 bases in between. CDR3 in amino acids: CASSGMGVGNEQFF. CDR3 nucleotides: TGTGCCAGCAGCGGAATGGGGGTAGGTAATGAGCAGTTCTTC. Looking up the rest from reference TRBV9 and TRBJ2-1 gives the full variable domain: DSGVTQTPKHLITATGQRVTLRCSPRSGDLSVYWYQQSLDQGLQFLIQYYNGEERAKGNILERFSAQQFPDLHSELNLSSLELGDSALYFCASSGMGVGNEQFFGPGTRLTVL.

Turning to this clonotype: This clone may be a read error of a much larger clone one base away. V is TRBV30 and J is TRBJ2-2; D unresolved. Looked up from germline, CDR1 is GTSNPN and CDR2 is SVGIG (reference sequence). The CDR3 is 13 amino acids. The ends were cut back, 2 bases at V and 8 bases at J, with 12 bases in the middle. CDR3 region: CAWSFVARGELFF. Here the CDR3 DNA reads TGTGCCTGGAGTTTTGTAGCCAGAGGGGAGCTGTTTTTT.

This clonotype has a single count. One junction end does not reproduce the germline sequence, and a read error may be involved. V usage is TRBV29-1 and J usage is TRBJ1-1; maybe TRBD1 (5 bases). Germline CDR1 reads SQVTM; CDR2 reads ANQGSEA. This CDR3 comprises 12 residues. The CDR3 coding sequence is TGCAGCGCCGGCACCGGGGCCACTGTAGCTTTCTTT. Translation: CSAGTGATVAFF.

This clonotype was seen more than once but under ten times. CDR3 sequence (DNA): TGTGCCAGCAGCTTAGAAGAGCGCGAGACCCAGTACTTC. It is translated as CASSLEERETQYF. The chain has TRBV11-3 and TRBJ2-5; D remains unclear. The V and J ends lost 0 bases and 5 bases respectively, with 7 bases between them. Germline V lookup: CDR1 SGHNT, CDR2 YENEEA. The CDR3 extends over 13 amino acids.

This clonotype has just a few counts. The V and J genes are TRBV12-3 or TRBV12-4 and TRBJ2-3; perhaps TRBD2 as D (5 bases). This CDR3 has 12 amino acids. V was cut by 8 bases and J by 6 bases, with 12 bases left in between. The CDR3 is CASLPGIDTQYF. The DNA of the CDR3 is TGTGCCAGCCTACCGGGGATCGATACGCAGTATTTT.

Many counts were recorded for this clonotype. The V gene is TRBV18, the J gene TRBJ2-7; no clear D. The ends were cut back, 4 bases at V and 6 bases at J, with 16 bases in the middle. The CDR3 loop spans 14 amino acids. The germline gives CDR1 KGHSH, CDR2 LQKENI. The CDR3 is CASSLDGPGAEQYF. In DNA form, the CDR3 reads TGTGCCAGCTCACTGGACGGGCCGGGCGCCGAGCAGTACTTC.